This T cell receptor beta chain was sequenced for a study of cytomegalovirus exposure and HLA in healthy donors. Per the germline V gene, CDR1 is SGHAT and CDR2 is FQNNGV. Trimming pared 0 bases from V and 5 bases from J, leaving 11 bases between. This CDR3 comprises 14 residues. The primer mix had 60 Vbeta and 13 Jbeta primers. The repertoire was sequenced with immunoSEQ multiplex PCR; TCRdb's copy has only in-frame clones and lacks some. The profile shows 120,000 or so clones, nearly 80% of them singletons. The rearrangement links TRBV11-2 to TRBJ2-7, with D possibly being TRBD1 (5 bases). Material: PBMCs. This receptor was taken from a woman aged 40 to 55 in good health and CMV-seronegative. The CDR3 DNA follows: TGTGCCAGCAGCTTAGAGCCAGGGCCCCACGAGCAGTACTTC. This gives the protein CASSLEPGPHEQYF.